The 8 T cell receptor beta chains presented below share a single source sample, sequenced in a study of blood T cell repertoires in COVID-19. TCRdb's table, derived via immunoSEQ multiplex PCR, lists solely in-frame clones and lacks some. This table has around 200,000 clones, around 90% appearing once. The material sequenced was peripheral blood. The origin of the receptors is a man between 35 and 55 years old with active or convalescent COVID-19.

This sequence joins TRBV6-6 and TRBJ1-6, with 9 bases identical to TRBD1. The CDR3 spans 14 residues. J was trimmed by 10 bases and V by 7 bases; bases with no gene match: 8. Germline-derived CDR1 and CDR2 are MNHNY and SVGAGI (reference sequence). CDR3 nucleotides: TGTGCCAGCAACGCCGGGACAGGGATCTCACCCCTCCACTTT. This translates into CASNAGTGISPLHF.

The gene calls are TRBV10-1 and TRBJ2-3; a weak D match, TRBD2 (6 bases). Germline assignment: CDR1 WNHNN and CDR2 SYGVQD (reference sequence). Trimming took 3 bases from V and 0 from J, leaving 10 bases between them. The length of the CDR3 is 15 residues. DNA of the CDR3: TGCGCCAGCAGTGATAGCGGCCGTAGCACAGATACGCAGTATTTT. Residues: CASSDSGRSTDTQYF.

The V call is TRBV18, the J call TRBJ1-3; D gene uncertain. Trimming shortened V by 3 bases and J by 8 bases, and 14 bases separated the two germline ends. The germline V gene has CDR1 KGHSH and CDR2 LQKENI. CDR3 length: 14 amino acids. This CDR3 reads CASSPGAQVDTIYF. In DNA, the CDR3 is TGTGCCAGCTCACCGGGCGCTCAGGTCGACACCATATATTTT.

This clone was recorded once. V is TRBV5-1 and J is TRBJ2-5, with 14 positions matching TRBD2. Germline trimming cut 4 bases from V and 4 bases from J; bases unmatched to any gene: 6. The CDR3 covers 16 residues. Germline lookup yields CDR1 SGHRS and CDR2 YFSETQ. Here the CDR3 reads CASSTGTSGSRETQYF. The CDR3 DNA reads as TGCGCCAGCAGCACAGGGACTAGCGGGAGTAGAGAGACCCAGTACTTC.

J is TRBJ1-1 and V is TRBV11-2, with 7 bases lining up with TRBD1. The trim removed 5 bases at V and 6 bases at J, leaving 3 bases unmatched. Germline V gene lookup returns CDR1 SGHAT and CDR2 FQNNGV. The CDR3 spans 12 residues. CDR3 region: CASSPGTAEAFF. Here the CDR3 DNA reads TGTGCCAGCAGCCCTGGGACAGCTGAAGCTTTCTTT.

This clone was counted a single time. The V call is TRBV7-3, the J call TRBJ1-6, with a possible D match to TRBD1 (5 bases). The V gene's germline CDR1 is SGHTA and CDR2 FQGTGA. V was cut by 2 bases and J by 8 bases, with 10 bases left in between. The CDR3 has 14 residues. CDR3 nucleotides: TGTGCCAGCAGCTTATCTCAGGGTGATTCACCCCTCCACTTT. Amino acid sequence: CASSLSQGDSPLHF.

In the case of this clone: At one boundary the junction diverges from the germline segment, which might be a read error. As DNA, the CDR3 is TGTGCCAGCAGGCAAGGGACAGAGGGACAAGAGACCCAGTACTTC. Translating gives CASRQGTEGQETQYF. V usage is TRBV3-1 (or the pseudogene TRBV3-2) and J usage is TRBJ2-5; 7 bases line up with TRBD1. CDR1 is LGHDT, CDR2 YNNKEL, per germline (reference sequence). The CDR3 is 15 residues long.

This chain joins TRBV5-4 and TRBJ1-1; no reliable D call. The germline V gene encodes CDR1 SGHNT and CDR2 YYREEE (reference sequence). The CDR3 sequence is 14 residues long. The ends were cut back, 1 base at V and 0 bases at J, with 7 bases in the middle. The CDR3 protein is CASSLLTVNTEAFF. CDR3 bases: TGTGCCAGCAGCTTGTTAACGGTGAACACTGAAGCTTTCTTT.